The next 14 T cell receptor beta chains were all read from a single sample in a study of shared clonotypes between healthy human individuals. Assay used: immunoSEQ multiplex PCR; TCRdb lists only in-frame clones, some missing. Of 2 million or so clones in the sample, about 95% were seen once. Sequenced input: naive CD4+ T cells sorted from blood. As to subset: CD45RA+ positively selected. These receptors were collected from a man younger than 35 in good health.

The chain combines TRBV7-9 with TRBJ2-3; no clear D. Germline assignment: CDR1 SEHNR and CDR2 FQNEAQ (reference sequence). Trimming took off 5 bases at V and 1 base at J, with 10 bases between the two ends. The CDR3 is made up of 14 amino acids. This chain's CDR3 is CASSQGRGTDTQYF. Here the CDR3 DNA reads TGTGCCAGCAGCCAAGGTCGCGGCACAGATACGCAGTATTTT.

CDR3 amino acids: CASMRGDRPSGYTF. The CDR3 nucleotides are TGTGCCAGCATGAGGGGGGACAGACCAAGTGGCTACACCTTC. The genes are TRBV28 and TRBJ1-2, with TRBD1 identical over 7 bases. Germline V lookup: CDR1 MDHEN, CDR2 SYDVKM. The CDR3 sequence is 14 residues long. Trimming at V came to 7 bases and at J to 7 bases, leaving 12 bases not matched to a gene.

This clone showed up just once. The CDR3 here is CASSPLVHTDTQYF. The CDR3 region has the DNA TGTGCCAGCAGCCCCCTGGTCCACACAGATACGCAGTATTTT. The V gene is TRBV5-4, the J gene TRBJ2-3; no reliable D call. Germline V gene lookup returns CDR1 SGHNT and CDR2 YYREEE (reference sequence). V was shortened by 4 bases and J by 2 bases, with 11 bases between the two germline ends. The CDR3 is 14 residues long.

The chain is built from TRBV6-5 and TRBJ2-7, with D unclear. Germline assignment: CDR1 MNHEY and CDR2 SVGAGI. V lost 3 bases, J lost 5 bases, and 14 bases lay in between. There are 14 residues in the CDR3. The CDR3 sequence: CASSYFETLHEQYF. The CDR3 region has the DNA TGTGCCAGCAGTTATTTTGAGACGCTCCACGAGCAGTACTTC.

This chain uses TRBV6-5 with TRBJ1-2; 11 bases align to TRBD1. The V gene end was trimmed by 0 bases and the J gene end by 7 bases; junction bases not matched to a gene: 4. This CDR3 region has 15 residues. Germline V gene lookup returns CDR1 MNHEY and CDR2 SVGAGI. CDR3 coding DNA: TGTGCCAGCAGTTACTCCGGACAGGGGGCACCTGGCTACACCTTC. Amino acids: CASSYSGQGAPGYTF.

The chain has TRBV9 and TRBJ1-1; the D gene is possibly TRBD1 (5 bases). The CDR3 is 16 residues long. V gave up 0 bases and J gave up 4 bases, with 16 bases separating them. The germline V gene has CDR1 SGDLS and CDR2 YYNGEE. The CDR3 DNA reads TGTGCCAGCAGCGTAGGGCAGGGCGCGGTGGGCACTGAAGCTTTCTTT. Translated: CASSVGQGAVGTEAFF. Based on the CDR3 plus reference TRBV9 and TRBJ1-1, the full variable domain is DSGVTQTPKHLITATGQRVTLRCSPRSGDLSVYWYQQSLDQGLQFLIQYYNGEERAKGNILERFSAQQFPDLHSELNLSSLELGDSALYFCASSVGQGAVGTEAFFGQGTRLTVV.

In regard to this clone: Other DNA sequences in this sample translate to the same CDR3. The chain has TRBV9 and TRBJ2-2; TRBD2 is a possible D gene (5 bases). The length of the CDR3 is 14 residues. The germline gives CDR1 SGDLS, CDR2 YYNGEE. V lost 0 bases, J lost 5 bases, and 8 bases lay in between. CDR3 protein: CASSVVGETGELFF. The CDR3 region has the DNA TGTGCCAGCAGCGTAGTCGGGGAAACCGGGGAGCTGTTTTTT.

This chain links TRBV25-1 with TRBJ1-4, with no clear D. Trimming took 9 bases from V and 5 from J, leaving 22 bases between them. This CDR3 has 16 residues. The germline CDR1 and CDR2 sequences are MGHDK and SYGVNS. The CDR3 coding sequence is TGTGCCAGTCCGCTCCGACCGCCCCGCGAGAATGAAAAACTGTTTTTT. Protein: CASPLRPPRENEKLFF.

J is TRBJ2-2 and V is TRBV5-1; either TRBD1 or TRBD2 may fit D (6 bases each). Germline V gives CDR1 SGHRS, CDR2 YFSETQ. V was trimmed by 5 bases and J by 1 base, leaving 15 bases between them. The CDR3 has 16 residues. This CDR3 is CASRTIQGGNTGELFF. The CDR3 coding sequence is TGCGCCAGCAGGACTATACAGGGAGGGAACACCGGGGAGCTGTTTTTT.

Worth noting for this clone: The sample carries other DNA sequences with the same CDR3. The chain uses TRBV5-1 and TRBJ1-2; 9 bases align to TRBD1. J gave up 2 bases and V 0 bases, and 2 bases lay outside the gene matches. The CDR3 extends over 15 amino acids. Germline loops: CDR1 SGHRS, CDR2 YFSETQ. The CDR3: CASSLGGTGNYGYTF. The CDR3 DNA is TGCGCCAGCAGCTTGGGAGGGACAGGGAACTATGGCTACACCTTC.

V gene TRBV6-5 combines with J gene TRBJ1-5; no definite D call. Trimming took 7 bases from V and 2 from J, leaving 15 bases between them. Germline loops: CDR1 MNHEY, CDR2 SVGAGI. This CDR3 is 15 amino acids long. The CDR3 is CASTSGSAGNQPQHF. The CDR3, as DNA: TGTGCCAGCACCTCTGGATCCGCGGGCAATCAGCCCCAGCATTTT.

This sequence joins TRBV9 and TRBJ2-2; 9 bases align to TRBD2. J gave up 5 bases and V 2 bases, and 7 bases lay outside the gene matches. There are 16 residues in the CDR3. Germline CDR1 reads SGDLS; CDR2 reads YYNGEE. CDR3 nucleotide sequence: TGTGCCAGCAGCGTCGGTCCTAGCGGGGTGACCGGGGAGCTGTTTTTT. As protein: CASSVGPSGVTGELFF.

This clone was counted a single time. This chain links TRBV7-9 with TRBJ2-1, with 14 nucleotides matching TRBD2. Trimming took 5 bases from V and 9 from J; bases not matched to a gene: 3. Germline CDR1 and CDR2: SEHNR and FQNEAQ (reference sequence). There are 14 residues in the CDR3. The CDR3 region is CASSAGLAGGEQFF. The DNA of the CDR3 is TGTGCCAGCAGCGCAGGACTAGCGGGGGGTGAGCAGTTCTTC.

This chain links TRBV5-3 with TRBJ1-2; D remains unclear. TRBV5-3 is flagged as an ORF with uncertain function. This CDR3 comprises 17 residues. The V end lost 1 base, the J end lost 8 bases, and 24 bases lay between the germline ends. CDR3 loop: CARSLTPQHYRGNGYTF. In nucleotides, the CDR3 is TGTGCCAGAAGCTTGACCCCGCAACATTACAGAGGGAACGGCTACACCTTC.